The clone carrying this T cell receptor beta chain was seen repeatedly, ten times or more. The entry originates in a study of spatial heterogeneity in lung cancer. Time point noted: blood at routine non-recurrence follow-up after resection. TCRdb reprocessed the 5' RACE reads with MiXCR, giving one entry per CDR3 protein. The sample contains about 47,000 distinct CDR3 sequences, approximately 10% of which appear only once. CDR1 is SGHVS and CDR2 is FQNEAQ in the germline V gene. This CDR3 has 15 amino acids. Trimming removed 0 bases from V and 8 bases from J, with 11 bases in between. V and J are TRBV7-8 and TRBJ1-6; D is possibly TRBD1 (5 bases). Sequenced here: PBMCs, sampled at follow-up. This clonotype originated in a male donor with early-stage non-small cell lung cancer. For the CDR3, the DNA is TGTGCCAGCAGCTTAGCGGGGCGGTTAGATTCACCCCTCCACTTT. Translating gives CASSLAGRLDSPLHF.